These T cell receptor beta chains were read from a single sample in a study of cytotoxic CD8 clonotypes in ibrutinib-treated CLL. Profiled with immunoSEQ multiplex PCR; TCRdb holds only in-frame clones, not every one. The sample has roughly 190,000 clones; approximately 68% are singletons. Specimen: PBMCs, collected after 24 months of ibrutinib treatment. The receptors stem from a human donor with chronic lymphocytic leukemia. CDR3s include the opening cysteine and the closing phenylalanine or tryptophan. D genes are given only for firm matches. Not all rows give a size; the values are once, few, many and, for expanded clones, a class.

j_call: TRBJ1-1
clone_size: -
v_call: TRBV10-3
d_call: -
cdr3_aa: CAISKAGGANTEAFF
cdr3_nt: TGTGCCATCAGCAAGGCCGGGGGCGCGAACACTGAAGCTTTCTTT

j_call: TRBJ2-7
clone_size: -
v_call: TRBV5-1
d_call: -
cdr3_aa: CASSTWPPTGRSSYEQYF
cdr3_nt: TGCGCCAGCAGCACCTGGCCCCCTACAGGAAGGAGCTCCTACGAGCAGTACTTC

j_call: TRBJ2-1
clone_size: few
v_call: TRBV6-6
d_call: TRBD1
cdr3_aa: CASTQVSGGAGNEQFF
cdr3_nt: TGTGCCAGCACCCAAGTTTCAGGGGGCGCGGGGAATGAGCAGTTCTTC

j_call: TRBJ1-3
clone_size: -
v_call: TRBV11-2
d_call: -
cdr3_aa: CASSPSGSSGNTIYF
cdr3_nt: TGTGCCAGCAGCCCTAGTGGGTCCTCTGGAAACACCATATATTTT

j_call: TRBJ1-1
clone_size: -
v_call: TRBV6-1
d_call: -
cdr3_aa: CASTPTGLGTEAFF
cdr3_nt: TGTGCCAGCACCCCTACCGGCTTGGGCACTGAAGCTTTCTTT

j_call: TRBJ1-5
clone_size: few
v_call: TRBV18
d_call: -
cdr3_aa: CASSPAAEAYQPQHF
cdr3_nt: TGTGCCAGCTCACCAGCGGCGGAGGCCTATCAGCCCCAGCATTTT

j_call: TRBJ1-2
clone_size: -
v_call: TRBV6-1
d_call: -
cdr3_aa: CASTVQGPLYGYTF
cdr3_nt: TGTGCCAGCACCGTCCAGGGACCCCTCTATGGCTACACCTTC

j_call: TRBJ1-3
clone_size: once
v_call: TRBV29-1
d_call: TRBD1
cdr3_aa: CSVRQGGSGNTIYF
cdr3_nt: TGCAGCGTTAGACAGGGTGGCTCTGGAAACACCATATATTTT

j_call: TRBJ2-3
clone_size: -
v_call: TRBV5-6
d_call: -
cdr3_aa: CASSSTRHTQYF
cdr3_nt: TGTGCCAGCAGCTCCACACGCCATACGCAGTATTTT

j_call: TRBJ2-4
clone_size: few
v_call: TRBV2
d_call: -
cdr3_aa: CASSALSSIQYF
cdr3_nt: TGTGCCAGCAGTGCTCTTAGCAGCATTCAGTACTTC

j_call: TRBJ2-2
clone_size: -
v_call: TRBV25-1
d_call: -
cdr3_aa: CASRPPGRAGELFF
cdr3_nt: TGTGCCAGCAGGCCGCCGGGAAGGGCCGGGGAGCTGTTTTTT

j_call: TRBJ2-7
clone_size: -
v_call: TRBV30
d_call: -
cdr3_aa: CAWSANFEQYF
cdr3_nt: TGTGCCTGGAGTGCCAATTTCGAGCAGTACTTC

j_call: TRBJ2-1
clone_size: few
v_call: TRBV19
d_call: -
cdr3_aa: CASSVRLSYNEQFF
cdr3_nt: TGTGCCAGTAGTGTGAGGTTATCCTACAATGAGCAGTTCTTC

j_call: TRBJ1-4
clone_size: few
v_call: TRBV27
d_call: TRBD1
cdr3_aa: CASSSPGTGSEKLFF
cdr3_nt: TGTGCCAGCAGTTCTCCGGGGACAGGGAGTGAAAAACTGTTTTTT

j_call: TRBJ2-5
clone_size: -
v_call: TRBV7-2
d_call: -
cdr3_aa: CASSALRAETQYF
cdr3_nt: TGTGCCAGCAGTGCACTTCGGGCAGAGACCCAGTACTTC

j_call: TRBJ2-3
clone_size: -
v_call: TRBV6-6
d_call: -
cdr3_aa: CASSYYTSAHTDTQYF
cdr3_nt: TGTGCCAGCAGTTACTATACTAGTGCCCACACAGATACGCAGTATTTT

j_call: TRBJ2-7
clone_size: -
v_call: TRBV5-1
d_call: TRBD2
cdr3_aa: CASSRSGNSYEQYF
cdr3_nt: TGCGCCAGCAGCAGAAGCGGGAATAGCTACGAGCAGTACTTC

j_call: TRBJ2-7
clone_size: -
v_call: TRBV14
d_call: TRBD2
cdr3_aa: CASSHLLAGFGEQYF
cdr3_nt: TGTGCCAGCAGCCACTTACTAGCGGGGTTCGGCGAGCAGTACTTC

j_call: TRBJ2-7
clone_size: -
v_call: TRBV7-9
d_call: -
cdr3_aa: CASSQEYSSYEQYF
cdr3_nt: TGTGCCAGCAGCCAAGAATACAGCTCCTACGAGCAGTACTTC

j_call: TRBJ2-2
clone_size: -
v_call: TRBV4-3
d_call: TRBD2
cdr3_aa: CASSQGGSGIYTGELFF
cdr3_nt: TGCGCCAGCAGCCAAGGTGGTAGCGGGATCTATACCGGGGAGCTGTTTTTT

j_call: TRBJ2-1
clone_size: -
v_call: TRBV6-1
d_call: TRBD1
cdr3_aa: CASSEAFGTGGYYVNEQFF
cdr3_nt: TGTGCCAGCAGTGAAGCATTTGGGACAGGGGGCTACTACGTGAATGAGCAGTTCTTC

j_call: TRBJ2-7
clone_size: -
v_call: TRBV28
d_call: TRBD1
cdr3_aa: CASSLRQGTYEQYF
cdr3_nt: TGTGCCAGCAGTTTACGACAGGGGACCTACGAGCAGTACTTC

j_call: TRBJ2-7
clone_size: -
v_call: TRBV7-8
d_call: TRBD2
cdr3_aa: CASSPRTGTSYEQYF
cdr3_nt: TGTGCCAGCAGCCCTAGAACCGGGACTAGTTACGAGCAGTACTTC

j_call: TRBJ1-2
clone_size: -
v_call: TRBV2
d_call: TRBD1
cdr3_aa: CASMRQGSNYGYTF
cdr3_nt: TGTGCCAGCATGCGACAGGGGAGTAACTATGGCTACACCTTC

j_call: TRBJ2-5
clone_size: -
v_call: TRBV11-2
d_call: TRBD2
cdr3_aa: CASTQGVWTSGNGETQYF
cdr3_nt: TGTGCCAGCACCCAAGGGGTTTGGACTAGCGGGAACGGGGAGACCCAGTACTTC

j_call: TRBJ2-7
clone_size: -
v_call: TRBV28
d_call: -
cdr3_aa: CASSPPGLPSEQYF
cdr3_nt: TGTGCCAGCAGTCCCCCAGGACTCCCATCGGAGCAGTACTTC

j_call: TRBJ1-1
clone_size: once
v_call: TRBV7-9
d_call: TRBD1
cdr3_aa: CASSRDRNTEAFF
cdr3_nt: TGTGCCAGCTCCAGGGACAGAAACACTGAAGCTTTCTTT

j_call: TRBJ2-7
clone_size: few
v_call: TRBV19
d_call: -
cdr3_aa: CASSIGAESYEQYF
cdr3_nt: TGTGCCAGTAGTATAGGTGCAGAATCCTACGAGCAGTACTTC

j_call: TRBJ2-7
clone_size: -
v_call: TRBV5-1
d_call: -
cdr3_aa: CASSSQGSVYEQYF
cdr3_nt: TGCGCCAGCAGCAGTCAGGGTAGCGTCTACGAGCAGTACTTC

j_call: TRBJ1-1
clone_size: -
v_call: TRBV5-4
d_call: -
cdr3_aa: CASSLLAAEAFF
cdr3_nt: TGTGCCAGCAGCTTGTTGGCAGCTGAAGCTTTCTTT

j_call: TRBJ1-2
clone_size: -
v_call: TRBV10-1
d_call: TRBD1
cdr3_aa: CASIRAGGVRGYTF
cdr3_nt: TGCGCCAGCATCCGGGCAGGGGGCGTTCGTGGCTACACCTTC

j_call: TRBJ2-5
clone_size: -
v_call: TRBV7-2
d_call: TRBD1
cdr3_aa: CASSRDRYQETQYF
cdr3_nt: TGTGCCAGCAGCCGGGACAGGTACCAAGAGACCCAGTACTTC

j_call: TRBJ2-1
clone_size: -
v_call: TRBV7-8
d_call: -
cdr3_aa: CASSPVWGSDEQFF
cdr3_nt: TGTGCCAGCAGCCCGGTGTGGGGGTCCGATGAGCAGTTCTTC

j_call: TRBJ2-7
clone_size: -
v_call: TRBV6-5
d_call: TRBD1
cdr3_aa: CASSYQWTGLAHEQYF
cdr3_nt: TGTGCCAGCAGTTACCAATGGACAGGGCTTGCCCACGAGCAGTACTTC

j_call: TRBJ2-7
clone_size: -
v_call: TRBV10-3
d_call: TRBD1
cdr3_aa: CATWTGKEQYF
cdr3_nt: TGTGCCACTTGGACAGGCAAAGAGCAGTACTTC

j_call: TRBJ2-7
clone_size: -
v_call: TRBV7-2
d_call: -
cdr3_aa: CASSLGLATREQYF
cdr3_nt: TGTGCCAGCAGCTTAGGGCTAGCGACCAGGGAGCAGTACTTC

j_call: TRBJ2-7
clone_size: -
v_call: TRBV7-2
d_call: -
cdr3_aa: CASSLAAGGHYEQYF
cdr3_nt: TGTGCCAGCAGCTTAGCGGCTGGGGGCCACTACGAGCAGTACTTC

j_call: TRBJ1-3
clone_size: -
v_call: TRBV10-3
d_call: -
cdr3_aa: CAISESSGNTIYF
cdr3_nt: TGTGCCATCAGTGAGTCTTCAGGAAACACCATATATTTT

j_call: TRBJ2-7
clone_size: -
v_call: TRBV5-4
d_call: -
cdr3_aa: CASSLDLGGRNEQYF
cdr3_nt: TGTGCCAGCAGCTTGGACCTAGGCGGTCGCAACGAGCAGTACTTC

j_call: TRBJ2-3
clone_size: -
v_call: TRBV7-2
d_call: -
cdr3_aa: CASSIGVVAGDTQYF
cdr3_nt: TGTGCCAGCAGTATAGGGGTGGTGGCGGGAGATACGCAGTATTTT